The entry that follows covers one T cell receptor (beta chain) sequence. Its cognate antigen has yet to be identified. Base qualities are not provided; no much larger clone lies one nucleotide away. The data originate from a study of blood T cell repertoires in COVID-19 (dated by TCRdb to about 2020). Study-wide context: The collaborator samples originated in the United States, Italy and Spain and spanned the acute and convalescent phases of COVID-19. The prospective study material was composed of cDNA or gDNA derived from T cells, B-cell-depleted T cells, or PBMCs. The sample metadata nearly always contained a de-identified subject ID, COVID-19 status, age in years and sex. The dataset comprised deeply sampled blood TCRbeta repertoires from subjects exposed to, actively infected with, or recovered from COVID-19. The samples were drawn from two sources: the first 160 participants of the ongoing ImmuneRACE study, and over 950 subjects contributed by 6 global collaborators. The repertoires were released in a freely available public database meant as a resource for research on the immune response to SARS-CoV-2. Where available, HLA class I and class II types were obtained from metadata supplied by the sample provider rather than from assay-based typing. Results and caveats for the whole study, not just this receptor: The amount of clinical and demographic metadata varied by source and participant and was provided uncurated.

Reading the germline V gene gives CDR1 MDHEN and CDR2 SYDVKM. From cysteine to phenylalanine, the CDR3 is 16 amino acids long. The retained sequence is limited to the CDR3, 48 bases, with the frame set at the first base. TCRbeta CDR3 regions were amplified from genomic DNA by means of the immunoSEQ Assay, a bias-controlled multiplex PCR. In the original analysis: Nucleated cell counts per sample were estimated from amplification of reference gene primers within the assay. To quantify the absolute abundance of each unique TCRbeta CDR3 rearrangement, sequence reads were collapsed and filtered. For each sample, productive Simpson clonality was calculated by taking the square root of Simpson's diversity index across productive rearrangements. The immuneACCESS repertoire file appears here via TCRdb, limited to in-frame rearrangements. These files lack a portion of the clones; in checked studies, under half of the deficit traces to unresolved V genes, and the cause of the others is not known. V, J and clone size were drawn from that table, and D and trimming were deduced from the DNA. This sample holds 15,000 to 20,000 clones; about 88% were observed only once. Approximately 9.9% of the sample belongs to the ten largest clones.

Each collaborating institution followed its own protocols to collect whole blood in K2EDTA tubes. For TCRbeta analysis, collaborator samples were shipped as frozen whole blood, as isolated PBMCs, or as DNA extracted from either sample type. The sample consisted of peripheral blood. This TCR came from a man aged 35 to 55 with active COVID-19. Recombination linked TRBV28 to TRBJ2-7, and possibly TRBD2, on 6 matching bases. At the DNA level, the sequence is TGTGCTACCAGGCGGGGAGGAGGTGATCCAACTTTCGAGCAGTACTTC. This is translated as CATRRGGGDPTFEQYF. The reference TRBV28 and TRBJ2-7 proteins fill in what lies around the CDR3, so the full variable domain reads DVKVTQSSRYLVKRTGEKVFLECVQDMDHENMFWYRQDPGLGLRLIYFSYDVKMKEKGDIPEGYSVSREKKERFSLILESASTNQTSMYLCATRRGGGDPTFEQYFGPGTRLTVT.